Presented here are 22 T cell receptor beta chains from one specimen sequenced in a study of OX40 agonist ivuxolimab in advanced cancers. Assay used: immunoSEQ multiplex PCR; TCRdb lists only in-frame clones, some missing. This table has under 25,000 clones, approximately 77% appearing once. Sample: CD4+ or CD8+ T cells sorted from blood, taken in a trial of the OX40 agonist ivuxolimab. The receptors come from an adult with an advanced solid tumor such as melanoma, head and neck, liver or kidney cancer.

The chain combines TRBV5-4 with TRBJ2-7; perhaps TRBD2 as D (5 bases). V dropped 3 bases and J dropped 6 bases, with 10 bases sitting between them. The CDR3 has 12 residues. Germline lookup yields CDR1 SGHNT and CDR2 YYREEE (reference sequence). The CDR3 protein is CASSSEAGEQYF. Written as DNA, the CDR3 is TGTGCCAGCAGCTCGGAGGCGGGCGAGCAGTACTTC.

The rearrangement uses TRBV27 and TRBJ2-1; no clear D. CDR1 is MNHEY, CDR2 SMNVEV, per germline (reference sequence). Deletions cut 2 bases from V and 2 bases from J, with 7 bases between. The CDR3 sequence is 14 residues long. This CDR3 reads CASSLIQTYNEQFF. CDR3 DNA sequence: TGTGCCAGCAGTTTAATCCAGACCTACAATGAGCAGTTCTTC.

The gene calls are TRBV7-2 and TRBJ2-3, with 9 nucleotides matching TRBD2. The germline V gene encodes CDR1 SGHTA and CDR2 FQGNSA. The CDR3 runs to 16 residues. Trimming took 2 bases from V and 2 from J; bases not matched to a gene: 5. Written as DNA, the CDR3 is TGTGCCAGCAGCTTATCGCGGGGGGGCTTCACAGATACGCAGTATTTT. Residues: CASSLSRGGFTDTQYF. The variable domain in full, with the rest retrieved from reference TRBV7-2 and TRBJ2-3, is GAGVSQSPSNKVTEKGKDVELRCDPISGHTALYWYRQSLGQGLEFLIYFQGNSAPDKSGLPSDRFSAERTGGSVSTLTIQRTQQEDSAVYLCASSLSRGGFTDTQYFGPGTRLTVL.

V gene TRBV6-6 combines with J gene TRBJ2-7, with 9 bases identical to TRBD1. CDR3 length: 16 amino acids. The J segment lost 2 bases and the V segment lost 0 bases, leaving 5 bases of the junction unmatched. The germline V gene has CDR1 MNHNY and CDR2 SVGAGI (reference sequence). This chain's CDR3 is CASSYSRDRATYEQYF. DNA for the CDR3: TGTGCCAGCAGTTACTCCCGGGACAGGGCAACCTACGAGCAGTACTTC.

Remarks on this clone: The same CDR3 is also encoded by other DNA sequences in this sample. CDR3 amino acids: CASSQETGRNYEQYF. In DNA form, the CDR3 reads TGCGCCAGCAGCCAAGAGACAGGACGGAACTACGAGCAGTACTTC. The chain couples TRBV4-1 to TRBJ2-7; maybe TRBD1 (6 bases). CDR1 MGHRA and CDR2 YSYEKL come from the germline V gene. This CDR3 is 15 amino acids long. V was trimmed by 0 bases and J by 3 bases, leaving 12 bases between them.

The J gene is TRBJ2-5, the V gene TRBV7-8; 13 bases agree with TRBD2. The CDR3 length is 17 residues. Germline values: CDR1 SGHVS, CDR2 FQNEAQ. After removal of 0 bases from V and 5 bases from J, the junction contained 6 bases not matched to a gene. The CDR3 bases are TGTGCCAGCAGCTTAGCCGTTGGGGGACTAGCGGGGGAGACCCAGTACTTC. It encodes CASSLAVGGLAGETQYF.

V is TRBV2 and J is TRBJ2-7, with D possibly TRBD1 on 5 matching bases. V lost 3 bases and J lost 1, with 10 bases in between. The CDR3 length is 14 residues. CDR1 is SNHLY, CDR2 FYNNEI, per germline. CDR3 region: CASSDQGPSYEQYF. In DNA, the CDR3 is TGTGCCAGCAGTGATCAGGGTCCGTCCTACGAGCAGTACTTC. The variable domain in full, completed from reference TRBV2 and TRBJ2-7, reads EPEVTQTPSHQVTQMGQEVILRCVPISNHLYFYWYRQILGQKVEFLVSFYNNEISEKSEIFDDQFSVERPDGSNFTLKIRSTKLEDSAMYFCASSDQGPSYEQYFGPGTRLTVT.

CDR3 in amino acids: CASSSRLAGERHTQYF. CDR3 nucleotides: TGTGCCAGCAGCAGCCGTTTGGCGGGAGAACGGCATACGCAGTATTTT. The chain employs TRBV11-3 and TRBJ2-3, with TRBD2 matching 7 bases. The germline V gene has CDR1 SGHNT and CDR2 YENEEA. The CDR3 runs 16 residues. Losses at the gene ends were 5 bases for V and 7 bases for J; bases not matched to a gene: 15.

V and J are TRBV28 and TRBJ2-7; TRBD1 might be the D (10 bases). The germline CDR1 and CDR2 sequences are MDHEN and SYDVKM. V was shortened by 3 bases and J by 6 bases, with 36 bases between the two germline ends. The CDR3 spans 21 residues. Here the CDR3 reads CASSFYSGTGESGTSFSEQYF. The CDR3 DNA is TGTGCCAGCAGTTTTTATTCCGGGACAGGGGAATCCGGGACTAGCTTCTCCGAGCAGTACTTC. The entire variable domain, with the rest obtained from reference TRBV28 and TRBJ2-7, is as follows: DVKVTQSSRYLVKRTGEKVFLECVQDMDHENMFWYRQDPGLGLRLIYFSYDVKMKEKGDIPEGYSVSREKKERFSLILESASTNQTSMYLCASSFYSGTGESGTSFSEQYFGPGTRLTVT.

The J gene is TRBJ1-5, the V gene TRBV6-5; D unresolved. CDR3 length: 14 amino acids. Trimming left V 2 bases short and J 6 bases short, with 11 bases between. CDR1 and CDR2 (germline): MNHEY, SVGAGI. CDR3 coding DNA: TGTGCCAGCAGTTACACAGACCCCAGTCAGCCCCAGCATTTT. Its protein product is CASSYTDPSQPQHF.

This clone was seen a handful of times. The chain has TRBV5-5 and TRBJ2-7, with D possibly TRBD2 on 5 matching bases. Germline-derived CDR1 and CDR2 are SGHKS and YYEKEE (reference sequence). The CDR3 extends over 14 amino acids. Between the trimmed V and J ends, which lost 1 base and 0 bases, there was a span of 8 bases. DNA of the CDR3: TGTGCCAGCAGCTTGAGCGGTAGCTCCTACGAGCAGTACTTC. This sequence encodes CASSLSGSSYEQYF.

The V call is TRBV9, the J call TRBJ1-1, with TRBD1 matching 9 bases. There are 17 residues in the CDR3. Germline V lookup: CDR1 SGDLS, CDR2 YYNGEE. V was clipped by 3 bases and J by 0 bases; unmatched bases: 9. The CDR3 region is CASSEGTGRGLNTEAFF. DNA for the CDR3: TGTGCCAGCAGCGAGGGGACAGGGCGAGGGTTGAACACTGAAGCTTTCTTT.

V and J are TRBV5-6 and TRBJ2-1, with D maybe TRBD1 (5 bases). Germline lookup yields CDR1 SGHDT and CDR2 YYEEEE. Trimming removed 3 bases from V and 10 bases from J, with 11 bases in between. CDR3 size: 12 residues. The CDR3 loop reads CASSSRVFEQFF. DNA of the CDR3: TGTGCCAGCAGCTCCAGGGTCTTCGAGCAGTTCTTC.

This chain joins TRBV7-8 and TRBJ1-4, with D possibly matching TRBD1 (5 bases). Germline values: CDR1 SGHVS, CDR2 FQNEAQ. Trimming took 5 bases from V and 0 from J, leaving 13 bases between them. The CDR3 length is 16 residues. The CDR3 is CASSTDMGPTNEKLFF. CDR3 DNA sequence: TGTGCCAGCAGCACGGACATGGGGCCAACTAATGAAAAACTGTTTTTT.

The chain has TRBV5-8 and TRBJ1-1, with D maybe TRBD1 (5 bases). The germline gives CDR1 SGHTS, CDR2 YDEGEE. V lost 4 bases and J lost 1, with 11 bases in between. The CDR3 contains 14 residues. CDR3 in DNA: TGTGCCAGCAGCCAACTAGGACAGAACACTGAAGCTTTCTTT. This encodes CASSQLGQNTEAFF. The variable domain in full, completed from reference TRBV5-8 and TRBJ1-1, reads EAGVTQSPTHLIKTRGQQATLRCSPISGHTSVYWYQQALGLGLQFLLWYDEGEERNRGNFPPRFSGRQFPNYSSELNVNALELEDSALYLCASSQLGQNTEAFFGQGTRLTVV.

This sequence joins TRBV11-3 and TRBJ2-1; D is undetermined. This CDR3 region has 11 residues. Trimming shortened V by 6 bases and J by 3 bases, and 3 bases separated the two germline ends. CDR1 is SGHNT, CDR2 YENEEA, per germline. CDR3 in DNA: TGTGCCAGCAGTAACTACAATGAGCAGTTCTTC. This codes for CASSNYNEQFF.

The CDR3 here is CSVEAASPGIKGNIQYF. The CDR3 DNA is TGCAGCGTTGAAGCCGCTTCCCCGGGAATCAAGGGGAACATTCAGTACTTC. The V call is TRBV29-1, the J call TRBJ2-4; D assignment may be TRBD1 or TRBD2 (5 bases each). Germline CDR1 SQVTM, CDR2 ANQGSEA. The CDR3 contains 17 residues. V was clipped by 1 base and J by 7 bases, with 23 bases between them.

The rearrangement uses TRBV9 and TRBJ2-3; unclear D gene. This CDR3 region has 15 residues. V lost 1 base, J lost 0 bases, and 9 bases lay in between. Germline-derived CDR1 and CDR2 are SGDLS and YYNGEE. The CDR3 is CASSVPETSTDTQYF. The CDR3 bases are TGTGCCAGCAGCGTACCGGAAACGAGCACAGATACGCAGTATTTT.

This chain joins TRBV15 and TRBJ2-2; a possible D gene is TRBD2 (5 bases). CDR3 length equals 12 residues. Trimming took off 5 bases at V and 7 bases at J, with 8 bases between the two ends. Germline CDR1 and CDR2: LNHNV and YYDKDF (reference sequence). CDR3 nucleotides: TGTGCCACCAGCGACGGAGGCGGGGAGCTGTTTTTT. It encodes CATSDGGGELFF.

The CDR3 sequence is CASQTRSNTEAFF. The DNA of the CDR3 is TGTGCGAGTCAGACTCGATCGAACACTGAAGCTTTCTTT. The J gene is TRBJ1-1, the V gene TRBV7-9; D gene unclear. Germline CDR1 reads SEHNR; CDR2 reads FQNEAQ (reference sequence). The CDR3 consists of 13 residues.

In DNA, the CDR3 is TGTGCCAGCAGCCTCAGACTAGCTGGAGGGGAGACCCAGTACTTC. Translated: CASSLRLAGGETQYF. The chain has TRBV7-8 and TRBJ2-5, with 7 bases matching TRBD2. The J segment lost 5 bases and the V segment lost 5 bases, leaving 11 bases of the junction unmatched. The CDR3 sequence is 15 residues long. Germline CDR1 and CDR2: SGHVS and FQNEAQ.

In DNA, the CDR3 is TGTGCCAGCAGTTGGGCCTGGGACGGGCAATACGAGCAGTACTTC. This encodes CASSWAWDGQYEQYF. This rearrangement joins TRBV7-8 to TRBJ2-7; D is possibly TRBD1 or TRBD2 (5 bases each). Trimming took 6 bases from V and 4 from J, leaving 19 bases between them. Germline values: CDR1 SGHVS, CDR2 FQNEAQ. This CDR3 comprises 15 residues.